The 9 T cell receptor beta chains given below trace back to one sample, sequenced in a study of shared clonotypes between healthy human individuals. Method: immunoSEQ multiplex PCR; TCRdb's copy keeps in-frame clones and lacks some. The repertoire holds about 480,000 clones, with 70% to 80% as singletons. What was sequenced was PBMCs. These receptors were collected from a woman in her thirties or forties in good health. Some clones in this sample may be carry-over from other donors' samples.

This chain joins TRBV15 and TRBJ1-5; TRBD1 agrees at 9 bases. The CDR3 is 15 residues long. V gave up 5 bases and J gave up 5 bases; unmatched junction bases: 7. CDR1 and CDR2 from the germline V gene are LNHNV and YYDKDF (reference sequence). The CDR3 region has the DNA TGTGCCACCAGCCTTTCTACAGGGGGCTATCAGCCCCAGCATTTT. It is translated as CATSLSTGGYQPQHF. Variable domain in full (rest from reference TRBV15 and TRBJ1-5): DAMVIQNPRYQVTQFGKPVTLSCSQTLNHNVMYWYQQKSSQAPKLLFHYYDKDFNNEADTPDNFQSRRPNTSFCFLDIRSPGLGDTAMYLCATSLSTGGYQPQHFGDGTRLSIL.

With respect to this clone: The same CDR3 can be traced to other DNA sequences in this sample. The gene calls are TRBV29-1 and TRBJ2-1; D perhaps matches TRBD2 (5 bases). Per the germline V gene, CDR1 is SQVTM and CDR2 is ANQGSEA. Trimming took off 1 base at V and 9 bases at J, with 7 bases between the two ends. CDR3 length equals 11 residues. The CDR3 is CSVEGAGEQFF. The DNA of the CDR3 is TGCAGCGTTGAAGGGGCGGGTGAGCAGTTCTTC.

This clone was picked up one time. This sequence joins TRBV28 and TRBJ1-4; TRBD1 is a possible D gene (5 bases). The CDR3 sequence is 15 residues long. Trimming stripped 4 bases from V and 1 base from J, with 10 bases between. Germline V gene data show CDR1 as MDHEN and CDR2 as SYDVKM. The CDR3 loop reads CASSSQGITNEKLFF. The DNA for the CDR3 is TGTGCCAGCAGTTCTCAGGGAATAACTAATGAAAAACTGTTTTTT.

The CDR3 DNA reads as TGTGCCAGCAGTCCCCAACAGGGGGGTGGCTACACCTTC. Translated: CASSPQQGGGYTF. The genes are TRBV28 and TRBJ1-2, with 8 bases identical to TRBD1. This CDR3 spans 13 amino acids. Germline V CDR1 and CDR2: MDHEN, SYDVKM. With V trimmed by 5 bases and J by 7 bases, 6 bases remained unmatched.

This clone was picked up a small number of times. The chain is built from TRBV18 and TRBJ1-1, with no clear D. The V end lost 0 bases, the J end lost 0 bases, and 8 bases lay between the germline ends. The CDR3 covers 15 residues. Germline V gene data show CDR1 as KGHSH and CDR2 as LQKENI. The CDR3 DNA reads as TGTGCCAGCTCACCACCCGAGGGAATGAACACTGAAGCTTTCTTT. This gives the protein CASSPPEGMNTEAFF.

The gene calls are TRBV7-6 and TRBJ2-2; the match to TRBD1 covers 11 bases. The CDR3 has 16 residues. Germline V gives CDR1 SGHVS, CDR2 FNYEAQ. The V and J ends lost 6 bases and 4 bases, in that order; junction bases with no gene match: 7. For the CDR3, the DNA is TGTGCCAGCAGTGATCGGACAGGGGGCAGCACCGGGGAGCTGTTTTTT. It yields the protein CASSDRTGGSTGELFF.

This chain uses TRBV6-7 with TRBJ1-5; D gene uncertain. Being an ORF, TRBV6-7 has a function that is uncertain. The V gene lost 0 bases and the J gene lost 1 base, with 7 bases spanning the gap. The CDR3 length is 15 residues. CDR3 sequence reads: CASSYSTGSNQPQHF. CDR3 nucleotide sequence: TGTGCCAGCAGTTACTCGACTGGGAGCAATCAGCCCCAGCATTTT.

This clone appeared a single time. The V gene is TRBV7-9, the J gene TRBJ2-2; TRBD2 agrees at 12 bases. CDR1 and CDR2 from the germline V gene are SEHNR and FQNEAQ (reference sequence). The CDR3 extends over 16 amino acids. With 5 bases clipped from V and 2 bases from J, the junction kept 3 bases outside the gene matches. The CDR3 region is CASSPGLAGNTGELFF. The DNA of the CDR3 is TGTGCCAGCAGCCCCGGACTAGCGGGAAACACCGGGGAGCTGTTTTTT.

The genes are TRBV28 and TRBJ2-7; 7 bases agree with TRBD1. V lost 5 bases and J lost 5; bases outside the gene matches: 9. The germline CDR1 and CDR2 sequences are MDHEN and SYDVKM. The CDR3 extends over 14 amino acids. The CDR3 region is CASSKKTGSNEQYF. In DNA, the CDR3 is TGTGCCAGCAGTAAGAAGACAGGGAGCAACGAGCAGTACTTC.